This TCR beta chain was observed in a study of blood T cell repertoires in COVID-19. Profiling relied on immunoSEQ multiplex PCR, and the TCRdb table lists in-frame clones only, not all of them. The data contain about 120,000 clones, approximately 81% of them singletons. CDR3 length equals 16 residues. CDR1 and CDR2 from the germline V gene are SGHRS and YFSETQ. The V and J ends lost 4 bases and 8 bases, in that order; junction bases with no gene match: 12. The J gene is TRBJ2-1, the V gene TRBV5-1; the match to TRBD2 covers 10 bases. Specimen: peripheral blood. The TCR originated in a man aged 60 to 75 with acute or convalescent COVID-19. Here the CDR3 reads CASSPGVAGGKDEQFF. The CDR3 DNA follows: TGCGCCAGCAGCCCGGGGGTAGCGGGAGGTAAGGATGAGCAGTTCTTC.